Below are 21 T cell receptor beta chains sequenced from a single sample in a study of T cell responses to AZD1222 COVID-19 vaccine. Assay: immunoSEQ multiplex PCR; the TCRdb copy retains only in-frame clones and omits some. Among approximately 140,000 clones listed, 85% to 95% were seen once. Sequenced here: peripheral blood, sampled on day 0 of MenACWY control vaccination. The receptors were sampled from an adult in good health.

V gene TRBV29-1 combines with J gene TRBJ2-5, with TRBD2 identical over 12 bases. The CDR3 covers 15 residues. Trimming cost V 7 bases and J 4 bases; bases outside gene matches: 10. Germline CDR1 SQVTM, CDR2 ANQGSEA. Here the CDR3 reads CSATTSGGPGETQYF. In DNA form, the CDR3 reads TGCAGCGCCACCACTAGCGGGGGGCCGGGAGAGACCCAGTACTTC. Drawing the rest from reference TRBV29-1 and TRBJ2-5, the complete variable domain is SAVISQKPSRDICQRGTSLTIQCQVDSQVTMMFWYRQQPGQSLTLIATANQGSEATYESGFVIDKFPISRPNLTFSTLTVSNMSPEDSSIYLCSATTSGGPGETQYFGPGTRLLVL.

This chain joins TRBV27 and TRBJ2-5; 9 nucleotides align to TRBD2. Germline CDR1 and CDR2: MNHEY and SMNVEV (reference sequence). V lost 5 bases to trimming and J lost 4 bases; unmatched junction nucleotides: 5. The CDR3 extends over 14 amino acids. DNA for the CDR3: TGTGCCAGCAGTCTCGTAGCGGGAGTAGAGACCCAGTACTTC. Protein: CASSLVAGVETQYF.

V and J are TRBV21-1 and TRBJ2-2; the table assigns TRBD2, which was not confirmed against the DNA. TRBV21-1 counts as a pseudogene. This CDR3 contains 17 residues. The CDR3 sequence is CASSKWVAGEETGELFF. The DNA of the CDR3 is TGTGCCAGCAGCAAATGGGTTGCGGGAGAAGAAACCGGGGAGCTGTTTTTT.

The rearrangement joins TRBV5-1 to TRBJ2-7; 8 bases are shared with TRBD1. Looked up from germline, CDR1 is SGHRS and CDR2 is YFSETQ. The junction had 5 bases not matched to a gene; V was cut back by 3 bases and J by 3 bases. This CDR3 contains 14 residues. The CDR3 DNA is TGCGCCAGCAGCTCTACTGGACAGGGCTACGAGCAGTACTTC. Amino acid sequence: CASSSTGQGYEQYF.

The chain carries TRBV7-9 and TRBJ2-5, with a possible D match to TRBD1 (5 bases). With 1 base removed from V and 4 bases from J, the gap between germline ends came to 13 bases. The CDR3 runs 15 residues. Germline CDR1 SEHNR, CDR2 FQNEAQ (reference sequence). Written as DNA, the CDR3 is TGTGCCAGCAGCTTAGACAGGTCCGGCGCAGAGACCCAGTACTTC. Translating gives CASSLDRSGAETQYF. Variable domain in full (rest from reference TRBV7-9 and TRBJ2-5): DTGVSQNPRHKITKRGQNVTFRCDPISEHNRLYWYRQTLGQGPEFLTYFQNEAQLEKSRLLSDRFSAERPKGSFSTLEIQRTEQGDSAMYLCASSLDRSGAETQYFGPGTRLLVL.

The V and J genes are TRBV2 and TRBJ2-3; 11 positions match TRBD2. CDR3 length: 16 residues. Germline CDR1 is SNHLY and CDR2 is FYNNEI. The ends lost 5 bases at V and 4 bases at J; junction bases unmatched: 8. The CDR3 DNA is TGTGCCAGCAGTTCTAGACTAGCGGGGTTGGCAGATACGCAGTATTTT. It translates to CASSSRLAGLADTQYF.

The rearrangement links TRBV1 to TRBJ1-2; the DNA was not used to check the table's D call, TRBD1. TRBV1 corresponds to a pseudogene. The CDR3 extends over 14 amino acids. The CDR3, as DNA: TGCACCAGCAGCCAAAAGGACAGGAACTATGGCTACACCTTC. Translated: CTSSQKDRNYGYTF.

The chain combines TRBV5-5 with TRBJ2-7; 12 bases fit TRBD1. The ends lost 7 bases at V and 7 bases at J; junction bases unmatched: 12. The germline gives CDR1 SGHKS, CDR2 YYEKEE (reference sequence). The CDR3 spans 15 residues. CDR3 sequence reads: CASSLWGQGAREQYF. CDR3 bases: TGTGCCAGCTCCTTATGGGGACAGGGGGCGCGGGAGCAGTACTTC.

The chain employs TRBV28 and TRBJ1-1; possible D gene TRBD1, 5 bases. Trimming stripped 7 bases from V and 4 bases from J, with 13 bases between. This CDR3 comprises 13 residues. Germline V lookup: CDR1 MDHEN, CDR2 SYDVKM. CDR3 bases: TGTGCCAGCAAGCGGGACTTCGTCACTGAAGCTTTCTTT. It specifies CASKRDFVTEAFF.

The chain couples TRBV10-3 to TRBJ1-1; tentative D call: TRBD1 (5 bases). The CDR3 consists of 14 residues. Germline-derived CDR1 and CDR2 are ENHRY and SYGVKD. Trimming shortened V by 4 bases and J by 0 bases, and 9 bases separated the two germline ends. CDR3 bases: TGTGCCATCAGTGGGGCCAGGGTGAACACTGAAGCTTTCTTT. Amino acid sequence: CAISGARVNTEAFF.

V usage is TRBV14 and J usage is TRBJ1-1; no definite D call. Trimming removed 5 bases at V and 1 base at J, with 8 bases between. This CDR3 has 13 residues. The germline gives CDR1 SGHDN, CDR2 FVKESK. The CDR3 sequence is CASSLKPNTEAFF. The CDR3, as DNA: TGTGCCAGCAGCTTAAAACCGAACACTGAAGCTTTCTTT.

This clone was recorded once. V gene TRBV19 combines with J gene TRBJ2-3, with 11 positions matching TRBD2. V dropped 4 bases and J dropped 5; count of bases not matched to a gene: 8. Germline V lookup: CDR1 LNHDA, CDR2 SQIVND (reference sequence). There are 16 residues in the CDR3. The DNA of the CDR3 is TGTGCCAGTAGTACCTTAGCGGGGGGGCAGAAAGATACGCAGTATTTT. This translates into CASSTLAGGQKDTQYF.

The V and J genes are TRBV2 and TRBJ2-7, with 13 bases matching TRBD2. V trimming: 6 bases; J trimming: 2 bases; junction bases outside the gene matches: 4. The CDR3 spans 15 residues. Looked up from germline, CDR1 is SNHLY and CDR2 is FYNNEI. The CDR3: CASRTGLAGAYEQYF. The DNA of the CDR3 is TGTGCCAGCAGAACCGGACTAGCGGGAGCCTACGAGCAGTACTTC.

The chain carries TRBV2 and TRBJ2-2, with D perhaps TRBD2 (7 bases). Germline V gene sequence: CDR1 SNHLY, CDR2 FYNNEI. V lost 11 bases, J lost 0 bases, and 16 bases lay in between. The CDR3 consists of 15 residues. The CDR3 coding sequence is TGTGCCTCTCGGGGGGCTTACACGAACACCGGGGAGCTGTTTTTT. As protein: CASRGAYTNTGELFF.

The rearrangement joins TRBV30 to TRBJ1-3; D possibly corresponds to TRBD1 (5 bases). Germline V CDR1 and CDR2: GTSNPN, SVGIG (reference sequence). CDR3 length: 15 residues. The germline V and J ends were trimmed by 1 base and 0 bases, with 10 bases remaining between them. CDR3 protein: CAWSGGPFSGNTIYF. Written as DNA, the CDR3 is TGTGCCTGGAGTGGGGGACCTTTCTCTGGAAACACCATATATTTT.

The J gene is TRBJ1-6, the V gene TRBV5-1; D may be TRBD1 (5 bases). The CDR3 covers 16 residues. The germline CDR1 and CDR2 sequences are SGHRS and YFSETQ. V was shortened by 1 base and J by 10 bases, with 18 bases between the two germline ends. CDR3 residues: CASSLFDLGGTSPLHF. The CDR3 nucleotides read TGCGCCAGCAGCTTGTTCGATTTGGGGGGAACCTCACCCCTCCACTTT.

The rearrangement links TRBV16 to TRBJ1-5; D remains ambiguous. Per the germline V gene, CDR1 is KGHSY and CDR2 is FQNENV. V was shortened by 4 bases and J by 5 bases, with 12 bases between the two germline ends. CDR3 length equals 14 residues. CDR3 bases: TGTGCCAGCAGCCCTACTAGGGTTGATCAGCCCCAGCATTTT. It yields the protein CASSPTRVDQPQHF.

The V and J genes are TRBV15 and TRBJ2-1; TRBD1 might be the D (6 bases). This CDR3 is built from 16 residues. Germline values: CDR1 LNHNV, CDR2 YYDKDF (reference sequence). V dropped 0 bases and J dropped 9 bases, with 18 bases sitting between them. As DNA, the CDR3 is TGTGCCACCAGCAGAGATTGGCAACAGGGCGTAACTGAGCAGTTCTTC. The encoded protein is CATSRDWQQGVTEQFF.

This clone has a single count. The V gene is TRBV10-3, the J gene TRBJ2-6; D may be TRBD1 (5 bases). V dropped 10 bases and J dropped 2 bases, with 15 bases sitting between them. Germline V CDR1 and CDR2: ENHRY, SYGVKD. The CDR3 has 15 amino acids. CDR3 sequence: CATRRWGAGANVLTF. The CDR3 DNA sequence: TGTGCCACCCGTCGATGGGGCGCTGGGGCCAACGTCCTGACTTTC.

This chain connects TRBV5-4 to TRBJ2-1; 10 bases are shared with TRBD2. Germline V gives CDR1 SGHNT, CDR2 YYREEE (reference sequence). This CDR3 region has 20 residues. Losses at the gene ends were 7 bases for V and 4 bases for J; bases not matched to a gene: 23. The CDR3 region is CASRRGVLAGEFALYNEQFF. CDR3 nucleotides: TGTGCCAGCCGAAGGGGCGTCCTAGCGGGGGAATTTGCTTTATACAATGAGCAGTTCTTC.

The chain links TRBV21-1 to TRBJ1-1. TRBV21-1 is labeled a pseudogene. The CDR3 has 14 residues. The CDR3 nucleotides read TGTGCCAGCAGCAGAGGGAGAGTGAACACTGAAGCTTTCTTT. Amino acids: CASSRGRVNTEAFF.